The rows below give T cell receptor beta chains drawn from one sample of a study of siplizumab effects on memory and regulatory T cells. Some clones are missing from TCRdb's copy, which holds only in-frame ones; the method was immunoSEQ multiplex PCR. Among 70,000 or so clones, 75% to 95% were seen once, and the ten largest hold 25% to 35%. What was sequenced was CD8+ T cells sorted from blood. These receptor sequences come from a human donor in good health. CDR3s include the opening cysteine and the closing phenylalanine or tryptophan. The D gene is left open where the match is weak. The size entry is marked missing in some rows and otherwise reads once, few, many or a size class.

D	size	V	length	J	CDR3	DNA
NA	NA	TRBV9	15	TRBJ2-1	CASSVVGGWNNEQFF	TGTGCCAGCAGCGTAGTGGGGGGCTGGAACAATGAGCAGTTCTTC
TRBD1	once	TRBV7-9	16	TRBJ2-7	CASSPRAGQGAYEQYF	TGTGCCAGCAGCCCGCGGGCGGGACAGGGGGCGTACGAGCAGTACTTC
NA	NA	TRBV10-2	14	TRBJ1-1	CASSESSMNTEAFF	TGCGCCAGCAGTGAGTCGTCGATGAACACTGAAGCTTTCTTT
NA	NA	TRBV11-2	17	TRBJ1-1	CASSLVTQGQLNTEAFF	TGTGCCAGCAGCTTAGTAACCCAAGGACAGTTGAACACTGAAGCTTTCTTT
TRBD1	NA	TRBV7-6	15	TRBJ2-1	CASSSWTGGYNEQFF	TGTGCCAGCAGCTCATGGACAGGGGGCTACAATGAGCAGTTCTTC
NA	NA	TRBV5-6	14	TRBJ1-4	CASSLEYGGEKLFF	TGTGCCAGCAGCTTGGAGTACGGCGGTGAAAAACTGTTTTTT
TRBD1	NA	TRBV27	16	TRBJ1-2	CASSSSALGQNYGYTF	TGTGCCAGCAGTTCATCCGCCCTGGGACAGAACTATGGCTACACCTTC
TRBD2	NA	TRBV19	15	TRBJ2-3	CASSWGGRGTDTQYF	TGTGCCAGTAGTTGGGGCGGGAGGGGCACAGATACGCAGTATTTT
TRBD2	NA	TRBV7-9	13	TRBJ2-7	CASSLAGGYEQYF	TGTGCTAGCAGCTTAGCGGGAGGCTACGAGCAGTACTTC
TRBD2	once	TRBV5-8	11	TRBJ2-1	CAVLAGYEQFF	TGTGCCGTACTAGCGGGATATGAGCAGTTCTTC
NA	NA	TRBV18	13	TRBJ2-5	CASSPPMEETQYF	TGTGCCAGCTCACCACCGATGGAGGAGACCCAGTACTTC
TRBD2	NA	TRBV7-2	15	TRBJ2-1	CASSHGTSGHNEQFF	TGTGCCAGCAGCCACGGGACTAGCGGCCACAATGAGCAGTTCTTC
TRBD1	NA	TRBV10-1	13	TRBJ2-7	CASQGTVGYEQYF	TGCGCCAGCCAAGGGACAGTCGGATACGAGCAGTACTTC
TRBD1	NA	TRBV5-4	14	TRBJ2-5	CASSSQGAEETQYF	TGTGCCAGCAGCTCACAGGGGGCGGAAGAGACCCAGTACTTC
NA	NA	TRBV19	13	TRBJ1-1	CASILWGNTEAFF	TGTGCCAGTATTCTGTGGGGAAACACTGAAGCTTTCTTT
TRBD1	NA	TRBV5-1	19	TRBJ2-3	CASSSYPGQGSASTDTQYF	TGCGCCAGCAGCTCCTACCCGGGACAGGGGTCCGCTAGCACAGATACGCAGTATTTT
NA	once	TRBV5-1	15	TRBJ2-5	CASSLANRSKETQYF	TGCGCCAGCAGCTTGGCCAATAGGAGTAAAGAGACCCAGTACTTC
TRBD2	NA	TRBV12-5	18	TRBJ2-1	CASGLVRSGRKPYNEQFF	TGTGCTAGTGGTTTGGTACGCAGCGGGAGGAAACCTTACAATGAGCAGTTCTTC
TRBD2	NA	TRBV27	15	TRBJ2-1	CASSPGTSGIVEQFF	TGTGCCAGCAGCCCAGGGACTAGCGGGATAGTTGAGCAGTTCTTC
TRBD1	NA	TRBV15	13	TRBJ2-4	CATSNTGENIQYF	TGTGCCACCAGCAATACAGGGGAGAACATTCAGTACTTC
TRBD1	NA	TRBV5-5	15	TRBJ2-1	CASSFGTGGGNEQFF	TGTGCCAGCAGCTTCGGGACAGGGGGTGGAAATGAGCAGTTCTTC
NA	NA	TRBV7-9	11	TRBJ2-7	CASSPSDEQYF	TGTGCCAGCAGCCCTAGCGACGAGCAGTACTTC
NA	NA	TRBV28	13	TRBJ1-1	CASSLSQGTEAFF	TGTGCCAGCAGTCTAAGTCAGGGGACTGAAGCTTTCTTT
TRBD2	NA	TRBV7-9	15	TRBJ2-5	CASSLSSGMGETQYF	TGTGCCAGCAGCTTATCTAGCGGGATGGGAGAGACCCAGTACTTC
TRBD1	NA	TRBV7-9	13	TRBJ2-7	CASSATGVNEQYF	TGCGCCAGCAGCGCGACAGGGGTCAACGAGCAGTACTTC
NA	NA	TRBV7-9	15	TRBJ2-7	CASSLTTGLSYEQYF	TGTGCCAGCAGCTTGACGACAGGTCTCTCCTACGAGCAGTACTTC
TRBD1	NA	TRBV30	14	TRBJ1-1	CAWTTGVANTEAFF	TGTGCCTGGACCACAGGGGTCGCAAACACTGAAGCTTTCTTT
TRBD1	NA	TRBV7-9	14	TRBJ2-1	CASSPRDRSNEQFF	TGTGCCAGCAGCCCCCGGGACAGATCCAATGAGCAGTTCTTC
NA	once	TRBV13	12	TRBJ2-1	CASSSTSNEQFF	TGTGCCAGCAGCTCGACCTCCAATGAGCAGTTCTTC
NA	NA	TRBV19	16	TRBJ2-1	CASSIGPGSSFNEQFF	TGTGCCAGTAGTATAGGACCCGGGAGTTCTTTCAATGAGCAGTTCTTC
NA	NA	TRBV5-4	16	TRBJ1-3	CASSLEGARFGNTIYF	TGTGCCAGCAGCTTGGAAGGGGCGAGATTTGGAAACACCATATATTTT
NA	NA	TRBV7-8	15	TRBJ2-4	CASSSRTEGANIQYF	TGTGCCAGCAGCTCCCGGACGGAGGGGGCGAACATTCAGTACTTC
NA	NA	TRBV12-5	13	TRBJ2-1	CASGTDSYNEQFF	TGTGCTAGTGGTACCGATTCCTACAATGAGCAGTTCTTC
NA	NA	TRBV4-1	16	TRBJ2-7	CASSQEIRGAVYEQYF	TGCGCCAGCAGCCAAGAAATTCGGGGGGCCGTGTACGAGCAGTACTTC
TRBD1	NA	TRBV11-1	16	TRBJ1-6	CASSSIGTGLEEPLHF	TGTGCCAGCAGCTCAATAGGGACAGGCCTGGAGGAACCCCTCCACTTT
NA	NA	TRBV6-5	16	TRBJ1-3	CASSYAGADSGNTIYF	TGTGCCAGCAGTTACGCTGGGGCAGACTCTGGAAACACCATATATTTT
NA	NA	TRBV27	16	TRBJ2-3	CASRPLRGISTDTQYF	TGTGCCAGCAGGCCCCTCAGGGGAATAAGCACAGATACGCAGTATTTT
TRBD1	NA	TRBV19	14	TRBJ1-1	CASKTQGAWTEAFF	TGTGCCAGCAAGACCCAGGGGGCTTGGACTGAAGCTTTCTTT
NA	NA	TRBV19	12	TRBJ1-1	CASLQGYTEAFF	TGTGCCAGTTTACAGGGCTACACTGAAGCTTTCTTT
TRBD2	NA	TRBV29-1	16	TRBJ2-6	CSVIGLAGTGANVLTF	TGCAGCGTCATAGGTCTAGCGGGGACGGGGGCCAACGTCCTGACTTTC
NA	NA	TRBV5-5	11	TRBJ1-1	CASSPSTEAFF	TGTGCCAGCAGCCCCAGTACTGAAGCTTTCTTT
TRBD1	NA	TRBV4-1	16	TRBJ1-5	CASSHGTGQSNQPQHF	TGCGCCAGCAGCCATGGGACAGGGCAAAGCAATCAGCCCCAGCATTTT
NA	NA	TRBV7-9	15	TRBJ2-1	CASSSQTATYNEQFF	TGTGCCAGCAGCTCTCAGACAGCCACCTACAATGAGCAGTTCTTC
NA	NA	TRBV9	16	TRBJ1-2	CASSVEETIHNYGYTF	TGTGCCAGCAGCGTAGAAGAGACTATTCACAACTATGGCTACACCTTC
NA	once	TRBV7-6	13	TRBJ2-1	CASSPGALDEQFF	TGTGCCAGCAGCCCCGGGGCTTTGGATGAGCAGTTCTTC
NA	NA	TRBV7-5	17	TRBJ1-1	CARSPLVCWDMNTEAFF	TGTGCCAGAAGCCCGCTAGTGTGTTGGGATATGAACACTGAAGCTTTCTTT
TRBD2	once	TRBV2	15	TRBJ2-3	CASSWTSGSIDTQYF	TGTGCCAGCAGCTGGACTAGCGGGAGCATAGATACGCAGTATTTT
NA	NA	TRBV11-2	13	TRBJ2-5	CASSSLTWETQYF	TGTGCCAGCAGCTCCCTTACGTGGGAGACCCAGTACTTC
NA	NA	TRBV5-1	20	TRBJ2-5	CASSLAPGQGAGGPQETQYF	TGCGCCAGCAGCTTGGCACCCGGACAGGGTGCGGGGGGGCCCCAAGAGACCCAGTACTTC
NA	NA	TRBV4-1	13	TRBJ1-2	CASSQETGAGYTF	TGCGCCAGCAGCCAGGAGACAGGTGCTGGCTACACCTTC
NA	once	TRBV19	12	TRBJ1-1	CASSKGLSPAFF	TGTGCCAGTAGTAAAGGACTTTCGCCGGCTTTCTTT
TRBD2	NA	TRBV11-2	16	TRBJ2-5	CASSLVTSALQETQYF	TGTGCCAGCAGCTTAGTCACTAGCGCCCTCCAAGAGACCCAGTACTTC
TRBD2	NA	TRBV27	14	TRBJ2-7	CASSWRLAGAEQYF	TGTGCCAGCAGTTGGAGACTAGCGGGAGCCGAGCAGTACTTC
TRBD1	NA	TRBV7-9	15	TRBJ1-5	CASSHPGQANQPQHF	TGTGCCAGCAGCCATCCGGGACAGGCGAATCAGCCCCAGCATTTT